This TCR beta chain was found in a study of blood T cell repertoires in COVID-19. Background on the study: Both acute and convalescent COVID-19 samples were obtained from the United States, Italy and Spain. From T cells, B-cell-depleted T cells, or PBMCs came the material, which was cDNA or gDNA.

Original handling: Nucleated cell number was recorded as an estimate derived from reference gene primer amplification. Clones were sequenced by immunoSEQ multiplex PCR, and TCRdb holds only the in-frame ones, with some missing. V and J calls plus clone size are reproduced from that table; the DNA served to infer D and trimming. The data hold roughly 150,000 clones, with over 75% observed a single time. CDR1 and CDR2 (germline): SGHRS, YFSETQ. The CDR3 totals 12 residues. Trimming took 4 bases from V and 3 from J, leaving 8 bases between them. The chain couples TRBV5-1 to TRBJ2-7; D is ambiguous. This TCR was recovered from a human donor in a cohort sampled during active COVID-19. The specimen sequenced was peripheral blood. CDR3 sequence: CASSDKNYEQYF. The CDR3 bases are TGCGCCAGCAGCGACAAGAACTACGAGCAGTACTTC.